The text below deals with one TCR beta chain. No antigen is known for it. The assay that was used to sequence DNA from cultured CD4+ T cells was the Oncomine TCR Beta short-read assay. TCRdb used MiXCR to reprocess the PCR reads, holding one entry per CDR3 protein. Of approximately 17,000 distinct CDR3 sequences detected, less than 65% appear once; the ten largest clones hold 15% to 20%. The CDR3 is 14 amino acids. V shed 6 bases and J 7 bases; nucleotides not matched to a gene: 7. Germline CDR1 is MNHNS and CDR2 is SASEGT. These data come from a study of vaccination and CD4 T cells after COVID-19. The treatment is: roughly ten-day PBMC culture with coronavirus spike peptide pools or control peptides (ViraFEST assay). Negative selection isolated the CD4+ T cells once the cells had been cultured for nine to ten days.

This TCR came from a human donor who had recovered from COVID-19. Material: CD4+ T cells from blood, cultured in vitro. This chain connects TRBV6-1 to TRBJ1-5; 9 nucleotides align to TRBD1. Here the CDR3 reads CASRGQGMGQPQHF. The CDR3 nucleotides read TGTGCCAGCAGGGGACAGGGTATGGGGCAGCCCCAGCATTTT.